This T cell receptor beta chain originates from a study of Graves' ophthalmopathy and Graves' hyperthyroidism. Across the whole study: Peripheral blood samples were taken at initial diagnosis, before any treatment. Overall study findings and caveats: Most expanded clonotypes from thyroid (those above 0.001 frequency) were also found in blood.

In regard to this clonotype: What it binds is not known.

Where ophthalmopathy was absent within 18 months of follow-up, hyperthyroidism was stable. No donor had other autoimmune disease, uncontrolled infection, pregnancy or lactation. RNA transcripts served as template for amplifying TCR beta CDR3 sequences. Scientists carried out first-round RT-PCR using HTBI primers and then a second-round multiplex PCR. MiXCR, run by TCRdb on the multiplex PCR reads, gives a single entry per CDR3 protein. Of about 370,000 distinct CDR3 sequences listed, about 15% were seen once; the top ten hold 2% to 3%. Germline lookup yields CDR1 SGHRS and CDR2 YFSETQ. V gave up 4 bases and J gave up 1 base; unmatched junction bases: 7. The CDR3 is 17 residues long.

V gene TRBV5-1 combines with J gene TRBJ2-6; 8 nucleotides match TRBD1. The sample was peripheral blood. This receptor was obtained from an adult woman with stable Graves' hyperthyroidism. The CDR3 nucleotides are TGCGCCAGCAGCCCCGACAGGGGTGTATCTGGGGCCAACGTCCTGACTTTC. Protein sequence: CASSPDRGVSGANVLTF. Combining the CDR3 with reference TRBV5-1 and TRBJ2-6 gives the whole variable domain KAGVTQTPRYLIKTRGQQVTLSCSPISGHRSVSWYQQTPGQGLQFLFEYFSETQRNKGNFPGRFSGRQFSNSRSEMNVSTLELGDSALYLCASSPDRGVSGANVLTFGAGSRLTVL.